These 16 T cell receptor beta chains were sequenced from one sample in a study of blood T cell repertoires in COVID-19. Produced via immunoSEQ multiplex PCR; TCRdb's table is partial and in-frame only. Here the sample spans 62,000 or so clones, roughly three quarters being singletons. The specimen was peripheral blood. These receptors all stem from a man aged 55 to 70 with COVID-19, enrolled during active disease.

Here the CDR3 DNA reads TGTGCCAGCAGTACCAGGACAGGCCGGAATTCACCCCTCCACTTT. It encodes CASSTRTGRNSPLHF. The chain couples TRBV6-2 or TRBV6-3 to TRBJ1-6; 7 bases fit TRBD1. Trimming cost V 5 bases and J 7 bases; bases outside gene matches: 8. The CDR3 runs to 15 residues. Looked up from germline, CDR1 is MNHEY and CDR2 is SVGEGT.

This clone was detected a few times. CDR3 bases: TGCGCCAGCAGTTTACCAGGGGAGACCCAGTACTTC. Encoded protein: CASSLPGETQYF. The chain links TRBV5-1 to TRBJ2-5, with D possibly matching TRBD1 (5 bases). Germline V CDR1 and CDR2: SGHRS, YFSETQ. Trimming removed 5 bases from V and 5 bases from J, with 10 bases in between. The CDR3 spans 12 residues.

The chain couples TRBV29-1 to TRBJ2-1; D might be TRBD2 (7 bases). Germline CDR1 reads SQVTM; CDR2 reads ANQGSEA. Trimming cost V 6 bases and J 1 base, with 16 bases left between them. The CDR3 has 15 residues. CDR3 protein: CSVRPQGGSYNEQFF. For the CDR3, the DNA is TGCAGCGTACGCCCACAGGGAGGGTCCTACAATGAGCAGTTCTTC.

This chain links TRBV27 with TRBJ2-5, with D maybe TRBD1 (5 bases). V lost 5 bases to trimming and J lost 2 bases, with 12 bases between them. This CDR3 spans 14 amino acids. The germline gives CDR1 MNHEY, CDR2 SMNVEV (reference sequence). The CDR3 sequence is CASSPRTPQETQYF. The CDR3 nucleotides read TGTGCCAGCAGTCCCCGGACACCACAAGAGACCCAGTACTTC.

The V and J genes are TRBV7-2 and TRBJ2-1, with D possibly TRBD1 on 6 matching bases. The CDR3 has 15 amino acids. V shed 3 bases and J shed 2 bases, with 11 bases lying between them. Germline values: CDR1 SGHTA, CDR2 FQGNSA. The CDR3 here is CASSFRTDPYNEQFF. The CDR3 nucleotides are TGTGCCAGCAGCTTCCGGACAGATCCCTACAATGAGCAGTTCTTC.

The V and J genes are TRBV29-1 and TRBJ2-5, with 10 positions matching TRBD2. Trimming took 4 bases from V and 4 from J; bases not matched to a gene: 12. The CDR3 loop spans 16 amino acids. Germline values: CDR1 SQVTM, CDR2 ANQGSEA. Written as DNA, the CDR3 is TGCAGCGTTGCTCTCACTAGCGGGAATGTTGGAGAGACCCAGTACTTC. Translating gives CSVALTSGNVGETQYF. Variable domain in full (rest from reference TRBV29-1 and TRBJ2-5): SAVISQKPSRDICQRGTSLTIQCQVDSQVTMMFWYRQQPGQSLTLIATANQGSEATYESGFVIDKFPISRPNLTFSTLTVSNMSPEDSSIYLCSVALTSGNVGETQYFGPGTRLLVL.

CDR3 protein: CASSQGLFTGELFF. Written as DNA, the CDR3 is TGTGCCAGCTCCCAGGGACTATTCACCGGGGAGCTGTTTTTT. The V and J genes are TRBV27 and TRBJ2-2, with 7 bases that match TRBD2. Per the germline V gene, CDR1 is MNHEY and CDR2 is SMNVEV (reference sequence). J gave up 4 bases and V 8 bases, and 7 bases lay outside the gene matches. The CDR3 is 14 amino acids.

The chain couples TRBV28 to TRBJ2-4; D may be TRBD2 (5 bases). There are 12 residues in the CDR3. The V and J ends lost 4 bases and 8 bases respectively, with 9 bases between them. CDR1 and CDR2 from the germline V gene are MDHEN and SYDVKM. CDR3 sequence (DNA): TGTGCCAGCAGTTCGGGGTGGGACATTCAGTACTTC. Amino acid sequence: CASSSGWDIQYF.

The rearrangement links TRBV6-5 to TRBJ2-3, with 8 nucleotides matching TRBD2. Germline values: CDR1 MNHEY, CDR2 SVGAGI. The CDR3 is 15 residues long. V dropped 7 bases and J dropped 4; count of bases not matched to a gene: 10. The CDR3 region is CASKIGTRTADTQYF. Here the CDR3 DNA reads TGTGCCAGCAAAATCGGGACTAGGACAGCAGATACGCAGTATTTT.

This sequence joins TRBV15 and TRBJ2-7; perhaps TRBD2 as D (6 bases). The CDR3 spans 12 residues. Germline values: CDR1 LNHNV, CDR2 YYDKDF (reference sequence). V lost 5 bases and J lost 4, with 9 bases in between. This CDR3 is CATSASEYEQYF. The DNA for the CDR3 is TGTGCCACCAGCGCTAGCGAGTACGAGCAGTACTTC.

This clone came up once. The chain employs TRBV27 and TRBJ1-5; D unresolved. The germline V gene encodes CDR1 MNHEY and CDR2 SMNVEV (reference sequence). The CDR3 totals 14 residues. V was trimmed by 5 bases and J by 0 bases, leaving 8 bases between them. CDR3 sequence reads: CASSGQDSNQPQHF. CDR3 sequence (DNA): TGTGCCAGCAGTGGGCAAGATAGCAATCAGCCCCAGCATTTT.

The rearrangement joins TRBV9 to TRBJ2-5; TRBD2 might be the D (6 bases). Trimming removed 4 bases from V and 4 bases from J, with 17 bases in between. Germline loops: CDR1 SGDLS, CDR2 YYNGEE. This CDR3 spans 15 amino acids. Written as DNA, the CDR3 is TGTGCCAGCAGCCCACGAGGGGCCGGGGGAGAGACCCAGTACTTC. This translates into CASSPRGAGGETQYF. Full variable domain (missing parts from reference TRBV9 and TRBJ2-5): DSGVTQTPKHLITATGQRVTLRCSPRSGDLSVYWYQQSLDQGLQFLIQYYNGEERAKGNILERFSAQQFPDLHSELNLSSLELGDSALYFCASSPRGAGGETQYFGPGTRLLVL.

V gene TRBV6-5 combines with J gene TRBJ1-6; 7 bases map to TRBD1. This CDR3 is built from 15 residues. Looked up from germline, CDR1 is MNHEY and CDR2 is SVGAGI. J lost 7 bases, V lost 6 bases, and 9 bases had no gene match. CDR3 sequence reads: CASRLVRDSNSPLHF. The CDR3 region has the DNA TGTGCCAGCAGACTCGTCCGGGACAGCAATTCACCCCTCCACTTT.

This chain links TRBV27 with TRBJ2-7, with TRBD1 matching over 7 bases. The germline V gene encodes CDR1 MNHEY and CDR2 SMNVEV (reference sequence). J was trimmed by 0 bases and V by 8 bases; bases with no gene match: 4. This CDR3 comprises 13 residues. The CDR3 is CASGAGGSYEQYF. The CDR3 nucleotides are TGTGCCAGCGGCGCAGGGGGCTCCTACGAGCAGTACTTC.

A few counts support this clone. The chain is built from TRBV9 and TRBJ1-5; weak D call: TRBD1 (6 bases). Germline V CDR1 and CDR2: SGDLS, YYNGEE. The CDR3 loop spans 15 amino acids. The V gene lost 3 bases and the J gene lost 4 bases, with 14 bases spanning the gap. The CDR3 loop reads CASSASGVVNQPQHF. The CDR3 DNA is TGTGCCAGCAGCGCGTCAGGGGTTGTAAATCAGCCCCAGCATTTT.

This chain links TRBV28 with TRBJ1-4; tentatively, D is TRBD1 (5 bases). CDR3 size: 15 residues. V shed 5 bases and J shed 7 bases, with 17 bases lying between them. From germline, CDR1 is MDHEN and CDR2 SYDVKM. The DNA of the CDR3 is TGTGCCAGCAGTCTCGCGCAGGGCTGGAGTGAAAAACTGTTTTTT. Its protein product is CASSLAQGWSEKLFF.